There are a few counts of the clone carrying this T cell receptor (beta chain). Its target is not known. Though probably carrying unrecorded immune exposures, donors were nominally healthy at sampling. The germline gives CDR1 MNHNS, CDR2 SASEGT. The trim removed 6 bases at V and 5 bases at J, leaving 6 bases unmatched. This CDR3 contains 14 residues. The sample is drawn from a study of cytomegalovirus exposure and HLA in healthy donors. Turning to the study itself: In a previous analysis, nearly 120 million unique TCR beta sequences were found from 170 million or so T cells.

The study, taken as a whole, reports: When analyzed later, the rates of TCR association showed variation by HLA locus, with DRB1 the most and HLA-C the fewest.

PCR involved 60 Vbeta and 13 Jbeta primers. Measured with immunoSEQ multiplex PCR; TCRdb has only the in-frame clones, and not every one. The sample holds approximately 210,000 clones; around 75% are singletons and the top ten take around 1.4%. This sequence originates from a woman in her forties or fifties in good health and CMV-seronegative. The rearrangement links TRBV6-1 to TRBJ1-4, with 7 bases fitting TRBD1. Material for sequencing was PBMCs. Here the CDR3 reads CASRQGNKNEKLFF. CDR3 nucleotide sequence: TGTGCCAGCAGACAGGGGAACAAGAATGAAAAACTGTTTTTT.